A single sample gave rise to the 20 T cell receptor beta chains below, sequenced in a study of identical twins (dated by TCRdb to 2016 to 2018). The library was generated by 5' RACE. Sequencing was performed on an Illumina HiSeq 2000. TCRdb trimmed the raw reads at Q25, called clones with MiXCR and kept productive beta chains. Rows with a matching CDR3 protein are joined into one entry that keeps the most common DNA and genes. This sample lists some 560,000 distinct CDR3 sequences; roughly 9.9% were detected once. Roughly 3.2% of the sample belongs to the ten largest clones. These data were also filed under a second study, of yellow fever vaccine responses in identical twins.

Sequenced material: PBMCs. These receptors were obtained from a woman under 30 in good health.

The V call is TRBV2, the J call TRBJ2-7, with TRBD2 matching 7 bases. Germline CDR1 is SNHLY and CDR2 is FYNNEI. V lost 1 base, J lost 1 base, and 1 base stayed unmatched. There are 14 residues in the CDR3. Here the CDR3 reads CASSEGTRSYEQYF. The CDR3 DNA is TGTGCCAGCAGTGAAGGGACTAGATCCTACGAGCAGTACTTC.

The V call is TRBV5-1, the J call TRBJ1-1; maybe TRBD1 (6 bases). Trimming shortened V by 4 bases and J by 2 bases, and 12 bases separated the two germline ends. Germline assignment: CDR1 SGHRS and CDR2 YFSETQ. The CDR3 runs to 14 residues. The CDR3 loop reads CASSQKGGNTEAFF. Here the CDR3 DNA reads TGCGCCAGCAGCCAGAAAGGGGGTAACACTGAAGCTTTCTTT.

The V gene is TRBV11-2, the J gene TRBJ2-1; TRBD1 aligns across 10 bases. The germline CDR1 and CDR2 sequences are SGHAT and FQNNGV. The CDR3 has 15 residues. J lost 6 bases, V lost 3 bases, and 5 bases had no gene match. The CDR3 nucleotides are TGTGCCAGCAGCTTCGGGACAGGGGTTGTCAATGAGCAGTTCTTC. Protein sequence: CASSFGTGVVNEQFF.

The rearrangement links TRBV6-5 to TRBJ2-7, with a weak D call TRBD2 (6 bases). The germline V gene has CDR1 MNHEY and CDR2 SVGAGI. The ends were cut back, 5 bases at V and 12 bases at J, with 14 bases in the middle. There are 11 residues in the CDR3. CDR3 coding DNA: TGTGCCAGCAGTCCCGGGACTGGCTCGTACTTC. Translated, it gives CASSPGTGSYF.

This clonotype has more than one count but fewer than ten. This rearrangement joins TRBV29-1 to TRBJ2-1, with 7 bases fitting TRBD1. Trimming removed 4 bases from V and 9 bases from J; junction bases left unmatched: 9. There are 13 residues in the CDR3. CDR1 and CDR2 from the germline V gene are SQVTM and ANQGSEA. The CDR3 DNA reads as TGCAGCGTTGGCCGCGACAGGGTTAGTGAGCAGTTCTTC. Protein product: CSVGRDRVSEQFF.

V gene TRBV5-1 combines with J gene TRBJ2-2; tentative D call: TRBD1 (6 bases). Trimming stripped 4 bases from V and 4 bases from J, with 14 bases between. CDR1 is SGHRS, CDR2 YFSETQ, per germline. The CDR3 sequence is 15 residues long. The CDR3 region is CASSVTGMGTGELFF. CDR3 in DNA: TGCGCCAGCAGCGTAACAGGGATGGGCACCGGGGAGCTGTTTTTT. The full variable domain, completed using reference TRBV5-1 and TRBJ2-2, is KAGVTQTPRYLIKTRGQQVTLSCSPISGHRSVSWYQQTPGQGLQFLFEYFSETQRNKGNFPGRFSGRQFSNSRSEMNVSTLELGDSALYLCASSVTGMGTGELFFGEGSRLTVL.

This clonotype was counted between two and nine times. The CDR3 DNA is TGTGCCACCAGCAGCGTCCTAGTCGCGTTAGGGACCCAGTACTTC. Its protein product is CATSSVLVALGTQYF. J is TRBJ2-5 and V is TRBV15; D is unclear. The germline V and J ends were trimmed by 3 bases and 7 bases, with 18 bases remaining between them. Germline lookup yields CDR1 LNHNV and CDR2 YYDKDF (reference sequence). This CDR3 contains 15 residues.

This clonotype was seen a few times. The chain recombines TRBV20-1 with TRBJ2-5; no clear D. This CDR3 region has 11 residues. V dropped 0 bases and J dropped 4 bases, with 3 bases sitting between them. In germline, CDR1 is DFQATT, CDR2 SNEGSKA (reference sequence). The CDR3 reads CSARDPETQYF. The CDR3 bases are TGCAGTGCTAGAGATCCAGAGACCCAGTACTTC.

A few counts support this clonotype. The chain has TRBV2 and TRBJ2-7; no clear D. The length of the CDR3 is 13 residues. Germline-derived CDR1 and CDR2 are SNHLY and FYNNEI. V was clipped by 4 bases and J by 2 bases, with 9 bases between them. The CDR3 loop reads CASSAPDTYEQYF. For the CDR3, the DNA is TGTGCCAGCAGTGCCCCAGATACCTACGAGCAGTACTTC.

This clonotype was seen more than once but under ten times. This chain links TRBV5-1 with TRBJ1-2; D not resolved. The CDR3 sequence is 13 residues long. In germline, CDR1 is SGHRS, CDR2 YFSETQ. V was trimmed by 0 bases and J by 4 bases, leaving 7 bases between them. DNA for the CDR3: TGCGCCAGCAGCTTGGAGGGAACCTATGGCTACACCTTC. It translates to CASSLEGTYGYTF.

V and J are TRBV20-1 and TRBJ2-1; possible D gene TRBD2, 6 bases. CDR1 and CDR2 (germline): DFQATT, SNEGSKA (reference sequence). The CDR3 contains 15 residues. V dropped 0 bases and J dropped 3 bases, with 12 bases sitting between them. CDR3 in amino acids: CSARDAAGSYNEQFF. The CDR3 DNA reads TGCAGTGCTAGAGATGCAGCGGGTAGCTACAATGAGCAGTTCTTC.

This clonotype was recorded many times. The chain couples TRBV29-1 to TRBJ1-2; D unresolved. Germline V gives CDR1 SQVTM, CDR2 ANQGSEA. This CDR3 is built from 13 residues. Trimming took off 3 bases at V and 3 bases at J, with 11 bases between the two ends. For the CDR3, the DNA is TGCAGCGTTGATCCCTTGGTCGACTATGGCTACACCTTC. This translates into CSVDPLVDYGYTF.

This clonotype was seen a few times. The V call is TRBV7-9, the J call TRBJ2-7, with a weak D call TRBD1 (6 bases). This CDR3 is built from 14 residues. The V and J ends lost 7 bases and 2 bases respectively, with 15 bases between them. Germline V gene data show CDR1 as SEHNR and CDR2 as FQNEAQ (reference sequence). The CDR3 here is CASTPRDKPYEQYF. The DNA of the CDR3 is TGTGCCAGCACCCCCCGGGACAAACCCTACGAGCAGTACTTC.

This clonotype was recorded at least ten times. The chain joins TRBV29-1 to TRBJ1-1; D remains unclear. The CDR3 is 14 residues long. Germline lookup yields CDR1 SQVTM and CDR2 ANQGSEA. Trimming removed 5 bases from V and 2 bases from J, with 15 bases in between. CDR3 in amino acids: CSVLGHLSNTEAFF. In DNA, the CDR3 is TGCAGCGTTTTGGGCCATTTATCCAACACTGAAGCTTTCTTT.

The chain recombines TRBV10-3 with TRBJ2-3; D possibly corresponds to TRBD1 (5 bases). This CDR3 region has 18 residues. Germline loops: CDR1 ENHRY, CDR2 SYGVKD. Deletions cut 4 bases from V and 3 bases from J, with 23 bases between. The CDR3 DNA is TGTGCCATCAGTGGATTCGGGCCTTCTTTAGGGGAAACAGATACGCAGTATTTT. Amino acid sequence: CAISGFGPSLGETDTQYF.

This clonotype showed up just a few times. The CDR3, as DNA: TGCAGCGTTGTTGCGGACATTAGCACAGATACGCAGTATTTT. This translates into CSVVADISTDTQYF. V usage is TRBV29-1 and J usage is TRBJ2-3, with a tentative D call TRBD1 (5 bases). V was pared by 4 bases and J by 0 bases, with 11 bases between. Germline-derived CDR1 and CDR2 are SQVTM and ANQGSEA. The CDR3 contains 14 residues.

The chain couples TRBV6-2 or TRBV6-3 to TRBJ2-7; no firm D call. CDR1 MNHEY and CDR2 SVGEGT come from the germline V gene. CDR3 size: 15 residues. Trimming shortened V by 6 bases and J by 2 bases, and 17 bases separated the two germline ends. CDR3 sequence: CASSTIAAVAYEQYF. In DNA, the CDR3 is TGTGCCAGCAGCACCATCGCTGCGGTGGCCTACGAGCAGTACTTC.

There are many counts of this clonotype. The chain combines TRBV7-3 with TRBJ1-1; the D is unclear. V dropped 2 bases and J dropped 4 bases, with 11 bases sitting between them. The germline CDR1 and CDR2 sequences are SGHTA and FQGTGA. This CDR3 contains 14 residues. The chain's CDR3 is CASSLRGGGTEAFF. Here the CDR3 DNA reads TGTGCCAGCAGCTTACGGGGTGGCGGCACTGAAGCTTTCTTT.

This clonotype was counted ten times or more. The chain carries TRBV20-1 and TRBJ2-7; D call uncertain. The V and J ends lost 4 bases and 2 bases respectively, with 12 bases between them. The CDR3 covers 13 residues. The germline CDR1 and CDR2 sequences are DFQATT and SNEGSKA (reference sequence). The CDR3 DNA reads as TGCAGTGCTACCCGACTTAGACCCTACGAGCAGTACTTC. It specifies CSATRLRPYEQYF.

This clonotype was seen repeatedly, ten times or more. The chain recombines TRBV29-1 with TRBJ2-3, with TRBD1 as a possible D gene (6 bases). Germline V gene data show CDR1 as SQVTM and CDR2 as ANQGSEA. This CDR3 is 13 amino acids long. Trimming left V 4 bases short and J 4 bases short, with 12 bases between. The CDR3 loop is CSVGGSGADTQYF. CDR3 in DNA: TGCAGCGTTGGTGGTTCAGGGGCAGATACGCAGTATTTT.